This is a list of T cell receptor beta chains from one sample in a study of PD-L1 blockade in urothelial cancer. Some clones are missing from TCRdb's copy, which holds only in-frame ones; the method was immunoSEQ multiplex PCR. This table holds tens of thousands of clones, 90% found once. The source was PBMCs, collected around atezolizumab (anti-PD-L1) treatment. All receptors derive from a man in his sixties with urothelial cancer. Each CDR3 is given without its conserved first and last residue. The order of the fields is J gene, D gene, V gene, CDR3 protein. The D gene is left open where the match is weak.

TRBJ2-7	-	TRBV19	ASSIVEQGKGEQY
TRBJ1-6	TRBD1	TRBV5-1	ASSSGQGAYNSPLH
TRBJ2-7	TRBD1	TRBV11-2	ASSPIDRVYEQY
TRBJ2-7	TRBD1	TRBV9	ASSVSPGQDIYEQY
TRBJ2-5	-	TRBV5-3	ARSRDRQETQY
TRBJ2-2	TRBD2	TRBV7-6	ASSLQLASGELF
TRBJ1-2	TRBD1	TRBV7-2	ASSRTGNGYT
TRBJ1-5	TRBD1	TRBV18	ASSPPGTGGYQPQH
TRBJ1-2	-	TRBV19	ASSKQGENYGYT
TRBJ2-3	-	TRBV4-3	ASSQGDTTDTQY
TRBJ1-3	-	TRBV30	AWSRVGRPSGNTIY
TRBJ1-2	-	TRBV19	ASSIDGARLDYGYT
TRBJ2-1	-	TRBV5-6	ASSSTTPRNEQF
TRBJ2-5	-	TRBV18	ASSPSASQETQY
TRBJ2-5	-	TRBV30	AWAGADETQY
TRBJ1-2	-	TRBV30	AWSPTGSGYT
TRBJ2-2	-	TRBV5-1	ASRLGRNTGELF
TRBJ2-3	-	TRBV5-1	ASAVGGLGDTQY
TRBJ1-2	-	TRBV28	ASFGARIGGYT
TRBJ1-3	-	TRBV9	ASSVGGQSSGNTIY
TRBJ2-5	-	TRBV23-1	ASSRAHQETQY
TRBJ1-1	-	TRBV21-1	ASNLLCHTEAF
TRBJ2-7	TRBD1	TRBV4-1	ASSQPGQGLFSYEQY
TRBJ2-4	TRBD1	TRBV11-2	ASSFSPPGQGTDIQY
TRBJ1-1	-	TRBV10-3	AISAGRTEAF
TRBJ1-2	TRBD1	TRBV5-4	ASSLETGGNYGYT
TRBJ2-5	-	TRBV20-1	SVPVETQY
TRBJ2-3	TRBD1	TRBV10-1	ASSPRAGTGNTDTQY
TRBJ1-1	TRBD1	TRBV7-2	ASSFRQGRTEAF
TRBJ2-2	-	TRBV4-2	ASSQDRGFVKTGELF
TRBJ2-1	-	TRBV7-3	ASSDFGLHEQF
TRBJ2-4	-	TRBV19	ASSIHPGGNIQY
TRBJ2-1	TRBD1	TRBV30	ACQGAYNEQF
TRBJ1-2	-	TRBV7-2	ASSSVWGQGQNGYT
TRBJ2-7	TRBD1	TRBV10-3	AISEHVGQGSEQY
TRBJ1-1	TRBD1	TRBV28	ASGDSLMNTEAF
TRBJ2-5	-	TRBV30	AWSVLDRIYQETQY
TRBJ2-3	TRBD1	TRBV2	ASNRDRGADTQY
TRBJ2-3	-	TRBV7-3	ASSTQLAGLDTQY
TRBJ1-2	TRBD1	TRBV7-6	ASSSGQGAMGYT
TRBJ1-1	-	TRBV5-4	ASSSYTEAF
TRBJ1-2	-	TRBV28	ASTGGVTVYGYT